A single sample gave rise to the 30 T cell receptor beta chains below, sequenced in a study of blood T cell repertoires in COVID-19. Produced via immunoSEQ multiplex PCR; TCRdb's table is partial and in-frame only. The sample holds about 140,000 clones, about four fifths seen once. The sequenced sample was peripheral blood. These receptors were obtained from an older woman with acute or convalescent COVID-19.

This clone has a handful of counts. The chain joins TRBV23-1 to TRBJ1-1, with D maybe TRBD1 (5 bases). TRBV23-1 is marked as an open reading frame, function uncertain. This CDR3 is 17 amino acids long. V dropped 6 bases and J dropped 0 bases, with 20 bases sitting between them. CDR3: CASRGNRGRGMNTEAFF. As DNA, the CDR3 is TGCGCCAGCAGGGGGAATAGGGGCCGCGGAATGAACACTGAAGCTTTCTTT.

For the CDR3, the DNA is TGTGCCAGCTCACCCTCTGGGGGCGATCAGCCCCAGCATTTT. Translating gives CASSPSGGDQPQHF. The gene calls are TRBV18 and TRBJ1-5, with D possibly being TRBD1 (6 bases). This CDR3 comprises 14 residues. CDR1 and CDR2 (germline): KGHSH, LQKENI. Deletions cut 3 bases from V and 5 bases from J, with 11 bases between.

This chain connects TRBV24-1 to TRBJ1-1, with D hard to call. Deletions cut 0 bases from V and 5 bases from J, with 6 bases between. Per germline, CDR1 KGHDR and CDR2 SFDVKD. The CDR3 loop spans 13 amino acids. CDR3 protein: CATSDLGQTEAFF. CDR3 DNA sequence: TGTGCCACCAGTGATTTGGGGCAGACTGAAGCTTTCTTT.

The gene calls are TRBV7-3 and TRBJ2-1, with a possible D match to TRBD1 (6 bases). Trimming removed 5 bases at V and 9 bases at J, with 14 bases between. Germline V gives CDR1 SGHTA, CDR2 FQGTGA. The CDR3 has 13 amino acids. The chain's CDR3 is CASSTSGDSEQFF. The DNA of the CDR3 is TGTGCCAGCAGCACATCAGGGGATTCTGAGCAGTTCTTC.

The chain employs TRBV7-9 and TRBJ1-2; TRBD1 might be the D (6 bases). V lost 1 base to trimming and J lost 10 bases, with 13 bases between them. Germline lookup yields CDR1 SEHNR and CDR2 FQNEAQ (reference sequence). This CDR3 region has 13 residues. The chain's CDR3 is CASSLEGVDPYTF. CDR3 sequence (DNA): TGTGCCAGCAGCTTAGAGGGGGTTGACCCCTACACCTTC. The variable domain in full, completed from reference TRBV7-9 and TRBJ1-2, reads DTGVSQNPRHKITKRGQNVTFRCDPISEHNRLYWYRQTLGQGPEFLTYFQNEAQLEKSRLLSDRFSAERPKGSFSTLEIQRTEQGDSAMYLCASSLEGVDPYTFGSGTRLTVV.

CDR3 loop: CASSYSEGDNSPLHF. The CDR3 DNA reads TGTGCCAGCAGTTACTCGGAAGGGGATAATTCACCCCTCCACTTT. This rearrangement joins TRBV6-5 to TRBJ1-6; the D gene is possibly TRBD1 (5 bases). V was clipped by 0 bases and J by 5 bases, with 8 bases between them. Germline V lookup: CDR1 MNHEY, CDR2 SVGAGI. CDR3 size: 15 residues.

The chain combines TRBV29-1 with TRBJ2-7; 7 bases fit TRBD1. This CDR3 is 12 amino acids long. With V trimmed by 7 bases and J by 7 bases, 10 bases remained unmatched. The germline V gene encodes CDR1 SQVTM and CDR2 ANQGSEA. The CDR3: CSAGRGLTEQYF. The CDR3 DNA reads TGCAGCGCCGGTAGGGGGCTGACGGAGCAGTACTTC.

CDR3 in amino acids: CASSERTGPEGEQYF. In DNA form, the CDR3 reads TGTGCCAGCAGTGAGAGGACAGGGCCAGAGGGCGAGCAGTACTTC. The rearrangement links TRBV6-1 to TRBJ2-7, with 8 nucleotides matching TRBD1. There are 15 residues in the CDR3. V lost 3 bases to trimming and J lost 6 bases; unmatched junction nucleotides: 10. Germline CDR1 MNHNS, CDR2 SASEGT.

V usage is TRBV2 and J usage is TRBJ2-1; the D is unclear. Trimming pared 1 base from V and 0 bases from J, leaving 7 bases between. Germline V CDR1 and CDR2: SNHLY, FYNNEI. This CDR3 is built from 15 residues. The CDR3 DNA reads as TGTGCCAGCAGTGAAGGGCGGAGCTCCTACAATGAGCAGTTCTTC. Translating gives CASSEGRSSYNEQFF.

The V and J genes are TRBV6-5 and TRBJ2-7; 8 nucleotides agree with TRBD2. After removal of 2 bases from V and 4 bases from J, the junction contained 7 bases not matched to a gene. CDR1 is MNHEY, CDR2 SVGAGI, per germline. This CDR3 spans 15 amino acids. The CDR3 spells CASSYTPGGGYEQYF. Written as DNA, the CDR3 is TGTGCCAGCAGTTACACCCCGGGAGGGGGATACGAGCAGTACTTC.

The chain recombines TRBV2 with TRBJ1-1; 7 bases align to TRBD1. Germline CDR1 is SNHLY and CDR2 is FYNNEI. The length of the CDR3 is 13 residues. V lost 8 bases and J lost 1; bases outside the gene matches: 4. The CDR3 DNA is TGTGCCAGCTCCAGGGGGGAGAACACTGAAGCTTTCTTT. The encoded protein is CASSRGENTEAFF.

V usage is TRBV19 and J usage is TRBJ2-3; the match to TRBD2 covers 15 bases. Unmatched junction bases numbered 2, after V lost 9 bases and J lost 4 bases. This CDR3 comprises 14 residues. In germline, CDR1 is LNHDA, CDR2 SQIVND (reference sequence). The CDR3 sequence is CASGLAGGSDTQYF. The CDR3 nucleotides read TGTGCCAGCGGACTAGCGGGAGGGTCAGATACGCAGTATTTT.

V gene TRBV7-9 combines with J gene TRBJ2-1; 8 bases are shared with TRBD2. CDR1 and CDR2 (germline): SEHNR, FQNEAQ (reference sequence). V shed 0 bases and J 6 bases; nucleotides not matched to a gene: 4. The CDR3 has 15 amino acids. The CDR3 DNA reads TGTGCCAGCAGCTTAGCTAGCGGGAACGTCAATGAGCAGTTCTTC. Amino acid sequence: CASSLASGNVNEQFF.

This clone showed up just a few times. The V and J genes are TRBV13 and TRBJ1-1; D remains unclear. The germline V and J ends were trimmed by 6 bases and 10 bases, with 27 bases remaining between them. The germline V gene has CDR1 PRHDT and CDR2 FYEKMQ (reference sequence). The CDR3 spans 16 residues. In nucleotides, the CDR3 is TGTGCCAGCAGTCTTAAACCGTACGGAGCCCTGAATGCAGCTTTCTTT. Translating gives CASSLKPYGALNAAFF.

V is TRBV7-9 and J is TRBJ2-7; 9 bases are shared with TRBD2. The CDR3 is 15 residues long. V trimming: 5 bases; J trimming: 2 bases; junction bases outside the gene matches: 7. CDR1 is SEHNR, CDR2 FQNEAQ, per germline (reference sequence). The CDR3: CASSPSGRLAYEQYF. The CDR3 DNA sequence: TGTGCCAGCAGCCCCAGCGGGAGGCTTGCCTACGAGCAGTACTTC.

This rearrangement joins TRBV30 to TRBJ1-2; 10 bases match TRBD1. With 2 bases clipped from V and 4 bases from J, the junction kept 7 bases outside the gene matches. This CDR3 is 15 amino acids long. Germline V gene data show CDR1 as GTSNPN and CDR2 as SVGIG (reference sequence). The CDR3 reads CAWSLMTGGIYGYTF. CDR3 DNA sequence: TGTGCCTGGAGTCTGATGACAGGGGGCATCTATGGCTACACCTTC.

The rearrangement links TRBV9 to TRBJ2-5, with D tentatively TRBD1 (7 bases). The CDR3 has 15 residues. V dropped 3 bases and J dropped 5 bases, with 17 bases sitting between them. Looked up from germline, CDR1 is SGDLS and CDR2 is YYNGEE. The CDR3, as DNA: TGTGCCAGCAGCGCCCAGGGGGGAATCTGGGAGACCCAGTACTTC. Residues: CASSAQGGIWETQYF.

On this clone itself: Other DNA sequences within the sample encode an identical CDR3. The chain is built from TRBV28 and TRBJ1-2; D may be TRBD1 (5 bases). V dropped 5 bases and J dropped 2 bases, with 9 bases sitting between them. Germline CDR1 is MDHEN and CDR2 is SYDVKM. The CDR3 is 13 amino acids. The CDR3 nucleotides are TGTGCCAGCAGTCCGACAGTGAACTATGGCTACACCTTC. It yields the protein CASSPTVNYGYTF.

V is TRBV19 and J is TRBJ2-5, with 11 bases matching TRBD2. Per the germline V gene, CDR1 is LNHDA and CDR2 is SQIVND (reference sequence). The CDR3 has 14 residues. The V segment lost 5 bases and the J segment 3 bases; nucleotides outside the gene matches: 2. For the CDR3, the DNA is TGTGCCAGTAGTGCGACTAGCGGGAAAGAGACCCAGTACTTC. It encodes CASSATSGKETQYF.

This chain uses TRBV7-3 with TRBJ2-3; 7 nucleotides agree with TRBD2. V was pared by 2 bases and J by 1 base, with 6 bases of the junction left unmatched. CDR3 length equals 16 residues. Germline assignment: CDR1 SGHTA and CDR2 FQGTGA. CDR3 DNA sequence: TGTGCCAGCAGCTTAGGTCCTGGGGGGGGCACAGATACGCAGTATTTT. Protein sequence: CASSLGPGGGTDTQYF.

The J gene is TRBJ2-4, the V gene TRBV28; perhaps TRBD2 as D (5 bases). The V end was cut by 1 base, the J end by 7 bases, with 14 bases between. CDR1 and CDR2 (germline): MDHEN, SYDVKM. This CDR3 has 15 amino acids. CDR3 protein: CASSLLSHGGNIQYF. CDR3 nucleotide sequence: TGTGCCAGCAGTTTATTAAGTCACGGCGGGAACATTCAGTACTTC.

V and J are TRBV19 and TRBJ1-4, with D possibly matching TRBD1 (6 bases). The CDR3 totals 17 residues. CDR1 is LNHDA and CDR2 is SQIVND in the germline V gene (reference sequence). V was shortened by 3 bases and J by 5 bases, with 19 bases between the two germline ends. CDR3 in DNA: TGTGCCAGTAGTATCTATTTTGCGACAGGTGTAAATGAAAAACTGTTTTTT. This encodes CASSIYFATGVNEKLFF.

V gene TRBV7-9 combines with J gene TRBJ1-1, with a tentative D call TRBD1 (5 bases). V was shortened by 4 bases and J by 10 bases, with 19 bases between the two germline ends. Germline V CDR1 and CDR2: SEHNR, FQNEAQ (reference sequence). The CDR3 sequence is 14 residues long. The CDR3 bases are TGTGCCAGCAGCTCGATTCCGGGGGGGGAAGCAGCTTTCTTT. Residues: CASSSIPGGEAAFF.

This clone has a count of ten or more. The chain has TRBV6-4 and TRBJ2-1; perhaps TRBD1 as D (5 bases). The CDR3 covers 14 residues. Trimming left V 3 bases short and J 5 bases short, with 11 bases between. The germline V gene encodes CDR1 MRHNA and CDR2 SNTAGT. The CDR3 DNA is TGTGCCAGCAGTGAGCAGGGCGGTAACAATGAGCAGTTCTTC. Translation gives CASSEQGGNNEQFF.

J is TRBJ1-2 and V is TRBV6-5, with a possible D match to TRBD1 (6 bases). The germline V gene encodes CDR1 MNHEY and CDR2 SVGAGI. The CDR3 has 13 amino acids. V dropped 3 bases and J dropped 8 bases, with 13 bases sitting between them. The CDR3 region has the DNA TGTGCCAGCAGTTATTTTAGTGACAGGGGCTACACCTTC. Protein: CASSYFSDRGYTF.

The chain employs TRBV19 and TRBJ2-7; a possible D gene is TRBD1 (6 bases). V lost 6 bases to trimming and J lost 3 bases, with 12 bases between them. From germline, CDR1 is LNHDA and CDR2 SQIVND (reference sequence). This CDR3 is built from 13 residues. The CDR3 loop is CASSRVGGYEQYF. CDR3 coding DNA: TGTGCCAGTAGCCGAGTAGGGGGCTACGAGCAGTACTTC.

The chain has TRBV3-1 (or the pseudogene TRBV3-2) and TRBJ2-2; D perhaps matches TRBD1 (6 bases). V lost 4 bases and J 4 bases, leaving 13 bases between the germline ends. This CDR3 has 15 amino acids. CDR1 is LGHDT, CDR2 YNNKEL, per germline (reference sequence). CDR3 loop: CASSLLQGSTGELFF. DNA for the CDR3: TGTGCCAGCAGCCTACTACAGGGAAGCACCGGGGAGCTGTTTTTT.

The chain carries TRBV13 and TRBJ2-5; D is possibly TRBD2 (5 bases). Trimming took 5 bases from V and 5 from J, leaving 12 bases between them. CDR1 is PRHDT, CDR2 FYEKMQ, per germline (reference sequence). This CDR3 is 13 amino acids long. Written as DNA, the CDR3 is TGTGCCAGCAGCCTAGCCAGGTGGGAGACCCAGTACTTC. It is translated as CASSLARWETQYF. The entire variable domain, with the rest obtained from reference TRBV13 and TRBJ2-5, is as follows: AAGVIQSPRHLIKEKRETATLKCYPIPRHDTVYWYQQGPGQDPQFLISFYEKMQSDKGSIPDRFSAQQFSDYHSELNMSSLELGDSALYFCASSLARWETQYFGPGTRLLVL.

The chain has TRBV6-5 and TRBJ2-2, with TRBD1 matching 10 bases. V was clipped by 6 bases and J by 3 bases; unmatched bases: 4. CDR3 length: 15 residues. The V gene's germline CDR1 is MNHEY and CDR2 SVGAGI. The CDR3 sequence is CASSEDRGYTGELFF. CDR3 coding DNA: TGTGCCAGCAGCGAGGACAGGGGGTACACCGGGGAGCTGTTTTTT.

The V call is TRBV7-3, the J call TRBJ1-2; tentative D call: TRBD1 (6 bases). Germline V gives CDR1 SGHTA, CDR2 FQGTGA. This CDR3 comprises 18 residues. V was clipped by 0 bases and J by 0 bases, with 17 bases between them. The CDR3: CASSLTWQGIPTNYGYTF. CDR3 in DNA: TGTGCCAGCAGCTTAACGTGGCAGGGGATACCTACTAACTATGGCTACACCTTC.